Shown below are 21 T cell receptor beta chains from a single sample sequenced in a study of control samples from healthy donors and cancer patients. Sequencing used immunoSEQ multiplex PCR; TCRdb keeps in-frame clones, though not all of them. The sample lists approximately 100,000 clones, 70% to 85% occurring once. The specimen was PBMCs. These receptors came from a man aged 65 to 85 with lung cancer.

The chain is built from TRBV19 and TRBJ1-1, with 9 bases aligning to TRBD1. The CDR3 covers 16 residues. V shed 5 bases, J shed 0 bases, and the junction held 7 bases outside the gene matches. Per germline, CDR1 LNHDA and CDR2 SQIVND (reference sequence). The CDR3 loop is CASSLDRGRVNTEAFF. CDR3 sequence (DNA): TGTGCCAGTAGTCTGGACAGGGGAAGGGTGAACACTGAAGCTTTCTTT.

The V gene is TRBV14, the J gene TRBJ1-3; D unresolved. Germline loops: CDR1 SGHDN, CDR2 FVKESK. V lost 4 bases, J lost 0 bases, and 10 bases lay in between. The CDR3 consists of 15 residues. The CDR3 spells CASSPDGGSGNTIYF. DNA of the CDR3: TGTGCCAGCAGCCCGGACGGCGGCTCTGGAAACACCATATATTTT.

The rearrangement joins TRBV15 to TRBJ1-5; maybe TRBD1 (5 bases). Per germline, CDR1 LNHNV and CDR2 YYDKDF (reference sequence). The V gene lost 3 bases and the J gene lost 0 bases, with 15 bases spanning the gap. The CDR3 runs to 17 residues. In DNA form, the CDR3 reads TGTGCCACCAGCAGTCTCGGGACCGCATATAGCAATCAGCCCCAGCATTTT. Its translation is CATSSLGTAYSNQPQHF.

CDR3 region: CASSLGQGFAVSSGNTIYF. As DNA, the CDR3 is TGTGCCAGCTCACTGGGACAGGGATTCGCCGTGAGCTCTGGAAACACCATATATTTT. V and J are TRBV18 and TRBJ1-3, with 9 positions matching TRBD1. CDR1 and CDR2 from the germline V gene are KGHSH and LQKENI. The length of the CDR3 is 19 residues. The ends lost 4 bases at V and 0 bases at J; junction bases unmatched: 13.

The CDR3 sequence: CASGTGLAIRDEQFF. Written as DNA, the CDR3 is TGTGCTAGTGGTACTGGACTAGCTATTAGGGATGAGCAGTTCTTC. The V gene is TRBV12-5, the J gene TRBJ2-1, with 8 nucleotides matching TRBD2. V was clipped by 5 bases and J by 8 bases; unmatched bases: 11. CDR3 length: 15 residues. CDR1 LGHNT and CDR2 FRNRAP come from the germline V gene. The whole variable domain, remainder taken from reference TRBV12-5 and TRBJ2-1, is DARVTQTPRHKVTEMGQEVTMRCQPILGHNTVFWYRQTMMQGLELLAYFRNRAPLDDSGMPKDRFSAEMPDATLATLKIQPSEPRDSAVYFCASGTGLAIRDEQFFGPGTRLTVL.

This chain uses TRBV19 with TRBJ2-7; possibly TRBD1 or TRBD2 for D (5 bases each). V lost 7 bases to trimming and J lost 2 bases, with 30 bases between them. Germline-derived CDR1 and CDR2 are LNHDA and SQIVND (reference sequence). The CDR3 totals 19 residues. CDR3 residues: CASTQGFSGVGAITYEQYF. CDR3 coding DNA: TGTGCCAGTACCCAAGGATTCTCCGGAGTCGGGGCCATTACCTACGAGCAGTACTTC.

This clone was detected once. CDR3 nucleotides: TGTGCCAGCAGTTTACCCGTAGAGACCCAGTACTTC. It encodes CASSLPVETQYF. The chain joins TRBV27 to TRBJ2-5; D remains unclear. This CDR3 has 12 residues. Trimming took off 2 bases at V and 4 bases at J, with 5 bases between the two ends. Germline lookup yields CDR1 MNHEY and CDR2 SMNVEV (reference sequence).

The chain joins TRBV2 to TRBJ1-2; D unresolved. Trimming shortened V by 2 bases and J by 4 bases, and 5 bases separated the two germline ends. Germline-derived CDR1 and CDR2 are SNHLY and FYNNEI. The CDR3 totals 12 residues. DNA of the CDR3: TGTGCCAGCAGTGAAATGAGCTATGGCTACACCTTC. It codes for CASSEMSYGYTF.

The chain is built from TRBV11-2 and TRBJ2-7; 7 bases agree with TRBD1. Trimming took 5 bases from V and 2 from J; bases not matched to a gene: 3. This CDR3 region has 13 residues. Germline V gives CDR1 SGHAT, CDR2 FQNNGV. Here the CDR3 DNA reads TGTGCCAGCAGCCGAGACAGGGCCTACGAGCAGTACTTC. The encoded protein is CASSRDRAYEQYF.

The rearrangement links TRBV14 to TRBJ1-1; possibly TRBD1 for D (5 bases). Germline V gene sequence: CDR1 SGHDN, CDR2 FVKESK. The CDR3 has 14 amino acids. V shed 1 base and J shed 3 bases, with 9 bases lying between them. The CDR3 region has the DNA TGTGCCAGCAGCCAAGGGACAAGGGACACTGAAGCTTTCTTT. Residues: CASSQGTRDTEAFF.

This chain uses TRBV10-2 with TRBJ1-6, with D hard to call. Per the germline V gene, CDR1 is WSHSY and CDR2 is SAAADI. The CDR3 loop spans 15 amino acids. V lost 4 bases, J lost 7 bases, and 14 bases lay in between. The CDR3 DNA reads TGCGCCAGCAGTGTACCCCGGACGAAGAATTCACCCCTCCACTTT. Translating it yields CASSVPRTKNSPLHF.

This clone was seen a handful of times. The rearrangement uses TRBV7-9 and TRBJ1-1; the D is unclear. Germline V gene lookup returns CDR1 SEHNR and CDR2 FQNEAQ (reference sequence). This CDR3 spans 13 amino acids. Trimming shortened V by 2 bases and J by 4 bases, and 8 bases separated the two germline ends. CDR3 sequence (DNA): TGTGCCAGCAGCTTACCTTGGGGCACTGAAGCTTTCTTT. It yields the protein CASSLPWGTEAFF.

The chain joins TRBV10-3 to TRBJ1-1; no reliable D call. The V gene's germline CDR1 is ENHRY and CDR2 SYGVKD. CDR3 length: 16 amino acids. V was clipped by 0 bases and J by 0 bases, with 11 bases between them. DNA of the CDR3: TGTGCCATCAGTGAGTCGAAGGCGACACTGAACACTGAAGCTTTCTTT. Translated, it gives CAISESKATLNTEAFF.

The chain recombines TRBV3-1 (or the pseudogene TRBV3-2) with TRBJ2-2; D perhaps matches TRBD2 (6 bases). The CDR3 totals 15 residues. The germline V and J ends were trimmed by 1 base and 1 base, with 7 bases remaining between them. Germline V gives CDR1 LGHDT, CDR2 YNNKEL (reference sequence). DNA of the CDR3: TGTGCCAGCAGCCAAGGGCGGGGGAACACCGGGGAGCTGTTTTTT. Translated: CASSQGRGNTGELFF.

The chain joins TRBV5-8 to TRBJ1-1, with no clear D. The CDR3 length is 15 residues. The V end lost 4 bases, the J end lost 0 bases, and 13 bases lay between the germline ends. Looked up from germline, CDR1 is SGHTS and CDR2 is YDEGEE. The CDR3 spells CASSPQGSMNTEAFF. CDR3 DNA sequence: TGTGCCAGCAGCCCCCAAGGGAGTATGAACACTGAAGCTTTCTTT.

The CDR3 coding sequence is TGTGCCAGCTACTCTCCGGGACAGGGTATCTATGGCTACACCTTC. It specifies CASYSPGQGIYGYTF. This chain connects TRBV6-5 to TRBJ1-2; 9 bases are shared with TRBD1. This CDR3 spans 15 amino acids. The germline CDR1 and CDR2 sequences are MNHEY and SVGAGI. The V and J ends lost 8 bases and 4 bases, in that order; junction bases with no gene match: 11.

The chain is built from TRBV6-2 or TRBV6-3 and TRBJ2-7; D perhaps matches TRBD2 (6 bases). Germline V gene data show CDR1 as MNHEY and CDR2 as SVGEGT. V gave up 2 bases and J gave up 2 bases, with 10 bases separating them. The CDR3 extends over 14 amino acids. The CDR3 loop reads CASSYERLAYEQYF. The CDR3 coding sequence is TGTGCCAGCAGTTACGAAAGACTAGCCTACGAGCAGTACTTC.

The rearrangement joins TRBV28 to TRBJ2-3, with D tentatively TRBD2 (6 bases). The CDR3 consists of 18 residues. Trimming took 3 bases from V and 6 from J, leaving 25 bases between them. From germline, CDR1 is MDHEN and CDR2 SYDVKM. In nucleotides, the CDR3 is TGTGCCAGCAGTTTTCCCCTCGGGGGTAGCGGAATGAGGGATACGCAGTATTTT. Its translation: CASSFPLGGSGMRDTQYF.

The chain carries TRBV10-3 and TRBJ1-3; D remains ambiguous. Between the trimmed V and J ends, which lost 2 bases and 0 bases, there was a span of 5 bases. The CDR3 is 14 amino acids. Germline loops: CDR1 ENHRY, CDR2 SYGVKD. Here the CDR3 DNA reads TGTGCCATCAGTGAGGGGTACTCTGGAAACACCATATATTTT. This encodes CAISEGYSGNTIYF.

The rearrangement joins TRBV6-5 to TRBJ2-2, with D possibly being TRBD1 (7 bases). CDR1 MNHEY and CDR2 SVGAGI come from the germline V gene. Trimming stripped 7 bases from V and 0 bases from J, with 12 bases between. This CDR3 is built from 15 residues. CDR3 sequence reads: CASTAGQPNTGELFF. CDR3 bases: TGTGCCAGCACCGCGGGACAGCCGAACACCGGGGAGCTGTTTTTT.

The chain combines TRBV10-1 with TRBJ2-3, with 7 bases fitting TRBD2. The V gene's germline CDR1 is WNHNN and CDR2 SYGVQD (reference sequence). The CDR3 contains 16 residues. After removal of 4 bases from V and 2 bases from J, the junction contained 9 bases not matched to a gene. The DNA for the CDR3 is TGCGCCAGCAGTGGACTATCTAGCGGAACCACAGATACGCAGTATTTT. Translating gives CASSGLSSGTTDTQYF.